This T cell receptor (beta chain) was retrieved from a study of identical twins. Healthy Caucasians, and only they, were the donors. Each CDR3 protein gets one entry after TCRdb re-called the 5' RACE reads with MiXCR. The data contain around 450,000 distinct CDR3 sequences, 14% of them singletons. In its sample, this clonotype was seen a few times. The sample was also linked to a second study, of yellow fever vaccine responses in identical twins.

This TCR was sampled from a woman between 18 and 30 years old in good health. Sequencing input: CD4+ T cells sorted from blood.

CDR3 coding DNA: TGCGCCAGCAGGAACCGGGACAGCCTCAACAATGAGCAGTTCTTC. It codes for CASRNRDSLNNEQFF. The chain recombines TRBV5-1 with TRBJ2-1; TRBD1 matches at 7 bases. Trimming removed 5 bases from V and 5 bases from J; junction bases left unmatched: 10. From germline, CDR1 is SGHRS and CDR2 YFSETQ. This CDR3 contains 15 residues.